The entry below gives a single T cell receptor (beta chain) sequence along with its context. The CDR3 has 16 amino acids. V lost 4 bases, J lost 7 bases, and 10 bases stayed unmatched. Germline values: CDR1 SGHNT, CDR2 YYREEE (reference sequence). This entry belongs to a study of blood T cell repertoires in COVID-19. In the study overall: Sources were T cells, B-cell-depleted T cells, or PBMCs; the material itself was cDNA or gDNA.

Only in-frame clones appear in the TCRdb table, and some are missing; sequencing was by immunoSEQ multiplex PCR. The table lists about 170,000 clones, 82% of them singletons. This sequence was found in a woman between 40 and 50 years old with COVID-19, enrolled during active disease. Material: peripheral blood. The chain is built from TRBV5-4 and TRBJ2-1, with 11 bases lining up with TRBD2. Here the CDR3 DNA reads TGTGCCAGCAGCGGCCATAGCGGGGGGGCCAATAATGAGCAGTTCTTC. Amino acids: CASSGHSGGANNEQFF.